These 25 T cell receptor beta chains came from one sample sequenced in a study of cytomegalovirus exposure and HLA in healthy donors. The study ran its PCR with 60 Vbeta and 13 Jbeta primers. Assay used: immunoSEQ multiplex PCR; TCRdb lists only in-frame clones, some missing. Altogether about 280,000 clones are present, 70% to 90% being singletons, with the ten largest covering 2% to 3%. Sequencing input: PBMCs. These receptor sequences come from a young woman in good health and CMV-seronegative.

The rearrangement links TRBV28 to TRBJ1-5, with 7 bases aligning to TRBD1. V dropped 4 bases and J dropped 4; count of bases not matched to a gene: 13. Germline loops: CDR1 MDHEN, CDR2 SYDVKM. There are 17 residues in the CDR3. The CDR3 loop reads CASSSQGGQTANQPQHF. The DNA for the CDR3 is TGTGCCAGCAGTTCCCAAGGGGGCCAAACAGCGAATCAGCCCCAGCATTTT.

This clone was seen more than once but under ten times. One end of the junction fails to match germline, which may point to a read error. The chain has TRBV7-9 and TRBJ1-1; TRBD1 matches at 11 bases. Germline V gene lookup returns CDR1 SEHNR and CDR2 FQNEAQ (reference sequence). This CDR3 region has 16 residues. The CDR3 sequence is CSSSPRDRGSDTEAFF. The CDR3 region has the DNA TGTTCCAGCAGTCCCCGGGACAGGGGGTCCGACACTGAAGCTTTCTTT.

This clone has only one observation. The CDR3, as DNA: TGTGCCAGCACCGCAGCACAGATGAACACCGGGGAGCTGTTTTTT. Translation: CASTAAQMNTGELFF. The V call is TRBV7-6, the J call TRBJ2-2, with D unclear. Germline V CDR1 and CDR2: SGHVS, FNYEAQ. Between the trimmed V and J ends, which lost 7 bases and 1 base, there was a span of 13 bases. The length of the CDR3 is 15 residues. The variable domain in full, completed from reference TRBV7-6 and TRBJ2-2, reads GAGVSQSPRYKVTKRGQDVALRCDPISGHVSLYWYRQALGQGPEFLTYFNYEAQQDKSGLPNDRFSAERPEGSISTLTIQRTEQRDSAMYRCASTAAQMNTGELFFGEGSRLTVL.

The CDR3 protein is CASSLRRTGGYEQYF. For the CDR3, the DNA is TGTGCCAGCAGTTTAAGGAGGACAGGGGGCTACGAGCAGTACTTC. V is TRBV27 and J is TRBJ2-7; 10 bases map to TRBD1. V gave up 2 bases and J gave up 3 bases; unmatched junction bases: 4. The CDR3 sequence is 15 residues long. Germline V gives CDR1 MNHEY, CDR2 SMNVEV (reference sequence).

This chain uses TRBV4-1 with TRBJ2-1, with TRBD2 matching over 10 bases. The V and J ends lost 1 base and 15 bases, in that order; junction bases with no gene match: 9. The CDR3 is 14 amino acids. Per germline, CDR1 MGHRA and CDR2 YSYEKL. The CDR3 loop is CASSQVGGASGGFF. In DNA, the CDR3 is TGCGCCAGCAGCCAAGTTGGGGGTGCTAGCGGGGGGTTCTTC.

The chain carries TRBV6-4 and TRBJ1-2; the match to TRBD1 covers 10 bases. CDR3 length: 16 residues. J lost 8 bases, V lost 3 bases, and 12 bases had no gene match. The germline V gene has CDR1 MRHNA and CDR2 SNTAGT. CDR3 coding DNA: TGTGCCAGCAGTGAATCCACCGGGACAGGGGATGGGGGCTACACCTTC. This gives the protein CASSESTGTGDGGYTF.

This sequence joins TRBV9 and TRBJ2-3; 10 nucleotides align to TRBD1. The CDR3 has 16 residues. Germline V lookup: CDR1 SGDLS, CDR2 YYNGEE. V lost 4 bases and J lost 6; bases outside the gene matches: 11. The DNA of the CDR3 is TGTGCCAGCAGCTACGATCGGACAGGGGGTACGGATACGCAGTATTTT. Translated: CASSYDRTGGTDTQYF.

CDR3 amino acids: CASSQDSPGHSPLHF. The CDR3 region has the DNA TGCGCCAGCAGCCAAGATTCTCCAGGGCATTCACCCCTCCACTTT. The rearrangement joins TRBV4-1 to TRBJ1-6; possible D gene TRBD1, 5 bases. This CDR3 spans 15 amino acids. The ends were cut back, 0 bases at V and 8 bases at J, with 11 bases in the middle. Germline lookup yields CDR1 MGHRA and CDR2 YSYEKL.

CDR3 loop: CASRGQGAPGELFF. The CDR3 nucleotides are TGTGCCAGCAGGGGACAGGGGGCCCCCGGGGAGCTGTTTTTT. This chain links TRBV2 with TRBJ2-2; 12 nucleotides align to TRBD1. The J segment lost 6 bases and the V segment lost 6 bases, leaving 2 bases of the junction unmatched. Germline loops: CDR1 SNHLY, CDR2 FYNNEI. This CDR3 comprises 14 residues. Full variable domain (outside the CDR3, taken from reference TRBV2 and TRBJ2-2): EPEVTQTPSHQVTQMGQEVILRCVPISNHLYFYWYRQILGQKVEFLVSFYNNEISEKSEIFDDQFSVERPDGSNFTLKIRSTKLEDSAMYFCASRGQGAPGELFFGEGSRLTVL.

The V gene is TRBV2, the J gene TRBJ1-6; D not certain. The CDR3 extends over 15 amino acids. CDR1 SNHLY and CDR2 FYNNEI come from the germline V gene. The V gene lost 2 bases and the J gene lost 8 bases, with 13 bases spanning the gap. The DNA for the CDR3 is TGTGCCAGCAGTGAACGGCAGGTAGCGTATTCACCCCTCCACTTT. Protein sequence: CASSERQVAYSPLHF.

The rearrangement uses TRBV5-4 and TRBJ1-1, with D maybe TRBD1 (6 bases). Per the germline V gene, CDR1 is SGHNT and CDR2 is YYREEE (reference sequence). The length of the CDR3 is 12 residues. Trimming shortened V by 10 bases and J by 3 bases, and 13 bases separated the two germline ends. The CDR3 nucleotides read TGTGCCGCCGGGGGGCTGGACACTGAAGCTTTCTTT. Protein: CAAGGLDTEAFF.

The V call is TRBV9, the J call TRBJ2-1; the D gene is possibly TRBD1 (6 bases). The CDR3 runs to 15 residues. Trimming removed 0 bases from V and 9 bases from J, with 16 bases in between. Looked up from germline, CDR1 is SGDLS and CDR2 is YYNGEE. The CDR3 spells CASSVGETGRIEQFF. Here the CDR3 DNA reads TGTGCCAGCAGCGTAGGGGAGACAGGTCGGATTGAGCAGTTCTTC.

This clone has just one count. This chain connects TRBV19 to TRBJ1-1; 8 bases line up with TRBD1. Germline V gives CDR1 LNHDA, CDR2 SQIVND (reference sequence). The V segment lost 5 bases and the J segment 3 bases; nucleotides outside the gene matches: 11. CDR3 length: 16 amino acids. The chain's CDR3 is CASSVQGARIHTEAFF. The CDR3, as DNA: TGTGCCAGTAGTGTCCAGGGGGCGCGTATTCACACTGAAGCTTTCTTT.

This rearrangement joins TRBV6-5 to TRBJ2-7, with D possibly TRBD1 on 6 matching bases. This CDR3 comprises 13 residues. Trimming left V 7 bases short and J 3 bases short, with 13 bases between. Germline CDR1 and CDR2: MNHEY and SVGAGI. The CDR3 sequence is CASKTGPYYEQYF. The CDR3, as DNA: TGTGCCAGCAAGACAGGCCCTTACTACGAGCAGTACTTC.

V usage is TRBV9 and J usage is TRBJ2-2; TRBD2 matches 12 bases. The CDR3 runs 18 residues. Trimming took 1 base from V and 6 from J; bases not matched to a gene: 10. In germline, CDR1 is SGDLS, CDR2 YYNGEE. The CDR3 DNA reads as TGTGCCAGCAGCGTACACTCTAGCGGGGGGGCCCAGGCCGGGGAGCTGTTTTTT. Amino acid sequence: CASSVHSSGGAQAGELFF.

The chain recombines TRBV12-5 with TRBJ2-7; D uncertain. The germline CDR1 and CDR2 sequences are LGHNT and FRNRAP. The CDR3 has 13 residues. Between the trimmed V and J ends, which lost 2 bases and 7 bases, there was a span of 12 bases. The CDR3 DNA sequence: TGTGCTAGTGGTTTGAGGAGTTCTAGGGAGCAGTACTTC. Encoded protein: CASGLRSSREQYF. Using reference TRBV12-5 and TRBJ2-7 for the parts outside the CDR3, the full variable domain is DARVTQTPRHKVTEMGQEVTMRCQPILGHNTVFWYRQTMMQGLELLAYFRNRAPLDDSGMPKDRFSAEMPDATLATLKIQPSEPRDSAVYFCASGLRSSREQYFGPGTRLTVT.

The rearrangement uses TRBV27 and TRBJ2-7, with 7 bases identical to TRBD2. Germline assignment: CDR1 MNHEY and CDR2 SMNVEV (reference sequence). After removal of 5 bases from V and 1 base from J, the junction contained 8 bases not matched to a gene. The CDR3 contains 15 residues. In DNA, the CDR3 is TGTGCCAGCAGTGACCTGCGGGGGATATCCTACGAGCAGTACTTC. It codes for CASSDLRGISYEQYF.

This chain joins TRBV11-3 and TRBJ1-1, with TRBD1 identical over 7 bases. With V trimmed by 0 bases and J by 8 bases, 3 bases remained unmatched. CDR3 size: 13 residues. The V gene's germline CDR1 is SGHNT and CDR2 YENEEA. CDR3 sequence: CASSLETGTEAFF. The CDR3 DNA sequence: TGTGCCAGCAGCTTAGAGACAGGGACAGAAGCTTTCTTT.

This rearrangement joins TRBV6-1 to TRBJ1-2; the match to TRBD1 covers 9 bases. V gave up 6 bases and J gave up 4 bases; unmatched junction bases: 3. Germline V CDR1 and CDR2: MNHNS, SASEGT. This CDR3 has 13 amino acids. The CDR3 protein is CASRTGGGYGYTF. The CDR3 nucleotides read TGTGCCAGCAGAACAGGGGGCGGCTATGGCTACACCTTC.

This sequence joins TRBV11-2 and TRBJ2-5; 12 bases map to TRBD2. Germline CDR1 SGHAT, CDR2 FQNNGV. The CDR3 is 14 residues long. V trimming: 4 bases; J trimming: 7 bases; junction bases outside the gene matches: 4. Here the CDR3 reads CASSSGTSGLTQYF. The CDR3 nucleotides are TGTGCCAGCAGCTCCGGGACTAGCGGGTTGACCCAGTACTTC.

The chain carries TRBV19 and TRBJ2-6; no definite D call. V lost 7 bases, J lost 2 bases, and 6 bases lay in between. Per the germline V gene, CDR1 is LNHDA and CDR2 is SQIVND (reference sequence). The CDR3 extends over 13 amino acids. The CDR3 loop reads CASTSAGANVLTF. The DNA for the CDR3 is TGTGCCAGTACATCGGCTGGGGCCAACGTCCTGACTTTC.

The chain is built from TRBV30 and TRBJ2-3; 10 bases fit TRBD1. CDR1 GTSNPN and CDR2 SVGIG come from the germline V gene (reference sequence). The CDR3 has 16 amino acids. V dropped 1 base and J dropped 5; count of bases not matched to a gene: 9. CDR3 residues: CAWSAPGQGRKDTQYF. The CDR3 DNA is TGTGCCTGGAGTGCACCGGGACAGGGGAGGAAAGATACGCAGTATTTT.

The chain links TRBV19 to TRBJ1-1; D unresolved. Deletions cut 7 bases from V and 1 base from J, with 16 bases between. The germline V gene has CDR1 LNHDA and CDR2 SQIVND (reference sequence). This CDR3 is 15 amino acids long. This CDR3 is CASNPSIASNTEAFF. DNA of the CDR3: TGTGCCAGTAATCCGTCGATAGCGTCGAACACTGAAGCTTTCTTT.

The chain combines TRBV2 with TRBJ2-2; 7 positions match TRBD2. CDR1 is SNHLY, CDR2 FYNNEI, per germline. V lost 6 bases and J lost 7; bases outside the gene matches: 11. The CDR3 consists of 15 residues. The CDR3 protein is CASRSRPGGSGELFF. The CDR3, as DNA: TGTGCCAGCAGAAGTAGGCCGGGGGGAAGCGGGGAGCTGTTTTTT.

The genes are TRBV5-1 and TRBJ1-2, with 7 nucleotides matching TRBD1. The CDR3 covers 14 residues. The junction had 6 bases not matched to a gene; V was cut back by 2 bases and J by 5 bases. Germline V gene sequence: CDR1 SGHRS, CDR2 YFSETQ. CDR3 nucleotides: TGCGCCAGCAGCTTTGTAGGGACAGCATATGGCTACACCTTC. This sequence encodes CASSFVGTAYGYTF.